Listed below are T cell receptor beta chains from one sample, sequenced in a study of blood T cell repertoires in COVID-19. Profiled with immunoSEQ multiplex PCR; TCRdb holds only in-frame clones, not every one. Here the sample spans about 280,000 clones, around 85% being singletons. The specimen sequenced was PBMCs or T cells enriched from blood (not recorded which). The receptors were sampled from a woman between 45 and 65 years old who had recovered from COVID-19. CDR3s include the opening cysteine and the closing phenylalanine or tryptophan. The D gene is left open where the match is weak. Rows give clone size only sometimes, using once, few, many, or a class for an expanded clone.

>TRBD1|-|TRBJ1-1|TRBV6-2/TRBV6-3
CASSYSKEDRVGTEAFF
TGTGCCAGCAGTTACTCGAAGGAGGACAGGGTTGGGACTGAAGCTTTCTTT
>-|-|TRBJ1-5|TRBV7-2
CASTLAVEDWNQPQHF
TGTGCCAGCACCCTAGCCGTTGAGGATTGGAATCAGCCCCAGCATTTT
>-|-|TRBJ2-5|TRBV5-4
CASSLTSKTQYF
TGTGCCAGCAGCTTGACGAGCAAGACCCAGTACTTC
>TRBD1|-|TRBJ2-3|TRBV28
CASDATGGSTDTQYF
TGTGCCAGCGACGCGACAGGGGGAAGCACAGATACGCAGTATTTT
>TRBD1|-|TRBJ1-5|TRBV5-4
CASSLGQGDQPQHF
TGTGCCAGCAGCTTGGGACAGGGCGATCAGCCCCAGCATTTT
>-|many|TRBJ1-4|TRBV6-2/TRBV6-3
CASSYTAEGEKLFF
TGTGCCAGCAGTTATACGGCGGAAGGTGAAAAACTGTTTTTT
>-|few|TRBJ1-1|TRBV7-2
CASSSGQNGDPKLNTEAFF
TGTGCCAGCAGCTCGGGACAAAATGGAGATCCTAAATTGAACACTGAAGCTTTCTTT
>-|once|TRBJ2-7|TRBV30
CAWTSDSYEQYF
TGTGCCTGGACTAGCGATTCCTACGAGCAGTACTTC
>-|-|TRBJ1-4|TRBV4-1
CASSQLLDSLNEKLFF
TGCGCCAGCAGCCAACTGCTAGACAGCCTTAATGAAAAACTGTTTTTT
>-|-|TRBJ1-2|TRBV29-1
CSVEAPSPRERYGYTF
TGCAGCGTCGAAGCTCCCAGCCCTAGGGAGAGGTATGGCTACACCTTC
>-|-|TRBJ2-5|TRBV6-5
CASSYGRAETQYF
TGTGCCAGCAGTTACGGCAGGGCAGAGACCCAGTACTTC
>-|few|TRBJ1-1|TRBV9
CASSASVDPREAFF
TGTGCCAGCAGCGCGAGCGTAGACCCAAGGGAAGCTTTCTTT
>-|-|TRBJ2-7|TRBV9
CASSVMDTPYEQYF
TGTGCCAGCAGCGTAATGGACACCCCCTACGAGCAGTACTTC
>-|-|TRBJ2-7|TRBV19
CASSMSESPYEQYF
TGTGCCAGTAGTATGAGCGAGTCCCCCTACGAGCAGTACTTC
>-|-|TRBJ2-3|TRBV5-4
CASSSPDMSTDTQYF
TGTGCCAGCAGCTCCCCCGACATGTCCACAGATACGCAGTATTTT
>-|-|TRBJ1-4|TRBV6-5
CASSYSYSQGEKLFF
TGTGCCAGCAGTTACTCGTACAGCCAGGGGGAAAAACTGTTTTTT
>TRBD2|-|TRBJ2-3|TRBV6-2/TRBV6-3
CASSRPGGADTQYF
TGTGCCAGCAGCCGACCGGGAGGGGCAGATACGCAGTATTTT
>-|-|TRBJ2-1|TRBV7-3
CASSLTSLVSYEQFF
TGTGCCAGCAGCTTAACGTCCCTAGTCTCCTATGAGCAGTTCTTC
>-|-|TRBJ1-6|TRBV10-2
CASLVGRETLSPLHF
TGCGCCAGCTTAGTTGGACGGGAGACTCTTTCACCCCTCCACTTT
>-|-|TRBJ1-4|TRBV15
CATRKNRAGEKLFF
TGTGCCACCAGAAAGAATCGGGCGGGTGAAAAACTGTTTTTT
>-|-|TRBJ1-1|TRBV21-1
CASSKYVAGAPGTEAFF
TGTGCCAGCAGCAAATACGTCGCGGGGGCGCCGGGGACTGAAGCTTTCTTT
>-|-|TRBJ2-1|TRBV30
CAWSRDSTDEQFF
TGTGCCTGGAGTAGGGACTCTACCGATGAGCAGTTCTTC
>-|-|TRBJ1-1|TRBV4-1
CASSQVTEGTEAFF
TGCGCCAGCAGCCAAGTAACCGAGGGCACTGAAGCTTTCTTT
>-|-|TRBJ1-5|TRBV30
CAWTHGGLIGGSNQPQHF
TGTGCCTGGACCCACGGGGGGCTAATTGGAGGTAGCAATCAGCCCCAGCATTTT
>TRBD2|-|TRBJ2-1|TRBV5-6
CASSVTSGIYNEQFF
TGTGCCAGCAGCGTTACTAGCGGGATCTACAATGAGCAGTTCTTC
>-|-|TRBJ1-1|TRBV7-9
CASRSVGLTEAFF
TGTGCCAGCAGGTCGGTGGGGCTCACTGAAGCTTTCTTT
>TRBD1|-|TRBJ1-5|TRBV28
CASSPPGTGSNQPQHF
TGTGCCAGCAGCCCTCCCGGGACAGGTAGCAATCAGCCCCAGCATTTT
>-|-|TRBJ2-2|TRBV19
CASSISDGELFF
TGTGCCAGTAGTATTAGTGACGGGGAGCTGTTTTTT
>-|-|TRBJ2-3|TRBV15
CATSRPTTSITQYF
TGTGCCACCAGCAGACCGACTACTTCTATTACGCAGTATTTT
>TRBD1|-|TRBJ2-7|TRBV7-6
CASSLVGTGAREQYF
TGTGCCAGCAGCTTAGTAGGGACAGGGGCTCGGGAGCAGTACTTC
>TRBD1|-|TRBJ1-3|TRBV6-1
CASSEVTGESTIYF
TGTGCCAGCAGTGAAGTTACAGGGGAAAGCACCATATATTTT
>-|-|TRBJ2-1|TRBV6-1
CASSEQGIGRKFF
TGTGCCAGCAGTGAACAGGGAATTGGTAGAAAGTTCTTC
>TRBD1|few|TRBJ1-2|TRBV7-8
CASSHTGQPNNFYGYTF
TGTGCCAGCAGCCATACGGGACAGCCTAATAACTTCTATGGCTACACCTTC
>TRBD1|-|TRBJ2-7|TRBV11-2
CASSLGVRDRASYEQYF
TGTGCCAGCAGCTTAGGCGTCCGGGACAGAGCCTCCTACGAGCAGTACTTC
>TRBD1|-|TRBJ1-2|TRBV28
CASTQAGTAYGYTF
TGTGCCAGCACTCAAGCCGGGACAGCCTATGGCTACACCTTC
>-|-|TRBJ2-7|TRBV12-3/TRBV12-4
CASSPQHYEQYF
TGTGCCAGCAGTCCACAACACTACGAGCAGTACTTC
>-|once|TRBJ2-3|TRBV20-1
CSARDVALQYF
TGCAGTGCTAGAGATGTGGCCTTGCAGTATTTT
>-|-|TRBJ1-2|TRBV14
CASSLNSYGYTF
TGTGCCAGCAGCCTTAACAGCTATGGCTACACCTTC
>-|-|TRBJ1-4|TRBV4-1
CASSQAGTNSEKLFF
TGCGCCAGCAGCCAAGCGGGGACTAATTCAGAAAAACTGTTTTTT
>-|-|TRBJ2-1|TRBV4-3
CASSQDHGPGDEQFF
TGCGCCAGCAGCCAAGATCACGGGCCCGGGGATGAGCAGTTCTTC
>-|-|TRBJ1-3|TRBV29-1
CSVNPLSSGNTIYF
TGCAGCGTCAACCCACTGAGCTCTGGAAACACCATATATTTT
>TRBD2|-|TRBJ2-7|TRBV19
CASSIGTSYEQYF
TGTGCCAGTAGTATAGGGACTAGCTACGAGCAGTACTTC
>-|-|TRBJ2-2|TRBV27
CASSPDYNIEELFF
TGTGCCAGCAGTCCCGATTACAATATCGAGGAGCTGTTTTTT
>TRBD1|-|TRBJ1-5|TRBV3-1/TRBV3-2
CASSQGQGGQPQHF
TGTGCCAGCAGCCAGGGACAGGGAGGACAGCCCCAGCATTTT
>-|-|TRBJ2-1|TRBV4-1
CASSQGHRNEQFF
TGCGCCAGCAGCCAAGGGCATCGTAATGAGCAGTTCTTC
>-|-|TRBJ2-7|TRBV6-5
CASSRPGGEQYF
TGTGCCAGCAGCCGACCTGGGGGGGAGCAGTACTTC
>-|-|TRBJ2-5|TRBV6-6
CASSYQPGEATQYF
TGTGCCAGCAGTTACCAACCAGGGGAAGCGACCCAGTACTTC
>-|-|TRBJ1-3|TRBV6-5
CASRPRGSGNTIYF
TGTGCCAGCAGACCCAGAGGCTCTGGAAACACCATATATTTT
>-|once|TRBJ1-4|TRBV2
CASTGRTTNEKLFF
TGTGCCAGCACGGGGAGAACAACTAATGAAAAACTGTTTTTT
>TRBD2|-|TRBJ2-2|TRBV19
CASISSGRVSIDTGELFF
TGTGCCAGTATCTCTAGCGGGAGGGTTAGTATCGACACCGGGGAGCTGTTTTTT
>-|once|TRBJ2-5|TRBV3-1/TRBV3-2
CASSARRETQYF
TGTGCCAGCAGCGCTCGGAGGGAGACCCAGTACTTC
>-|-|TRBJ1-2|TRBV19
CASRATDNYGYTF
TGTGCCAGTAGGGCCACCGATAACTATGGCTACACCTTC
>-|once|TRBJ2-3|TRBV18
CASSPGGSTDTQYF
TGTGCCAGCTCCCCGGGCGGGAGCACAGATACGCAGTATTTT
>TRBD1|-|TRBJ1-1|TRBV6-1
CASSERSGQVAGSEAFF
TGTGCCAGCAGTGAACGGTCAGGACAGGTGGCGGGAAGTGAAGCTTTCTTT